Listed below are T cell receptor beta chains from one sample, sequenced in a study of a mutant IDH1 vaccine in newly diagnosed glioma. Using immunoSEQ multiplex PCR, the repertoire was profiled, and TCRdb retains in-frame clones only, with some absent. The table lists 68,000 or so clones, about four fifths of them singletons. The sample consisted of PBMCs, taken from a glioma patient treated with radiotherapy, temozolomide or both. These receptors all come from a man in his fifties or sixties with glioma. Each CDR3 is given with its conserved first and last residue. D genes are given only for firm matches. A clone size is listed for some rows: how often the clone was seen (once, few, many), or a class if it is expanded.

D	V	size	J	CDR3	DNA
-	TRBV7-2	-	TRBJ2-5	CASSLDGNQETQYF	TGTGCCAGCAGCTTGGATGGTAACCAAGAGACCCAGTACTTC
TRBD2	TRBV13	-	TRBJ2-1	CASSQRGYEQFF	TGTGCCAGCAGCCAGCGGGGTTATGAGCAGTTCTTC
TRBD1	TRBV5-1	-	TRBJ2-2	CASYRGGQGVNTGELFF	TGCGCCAGCTACCGCGGGGGACAGGGAGTTAACACCGGGGAGCTGTTTTTT
-	TRBV7-9	once	TRBJ1-1	CASSLVDMGLMNTEAFF	TGTGCCAGCAGCTTAGTGGATATGGGACTCATGAACACTGAAGCTTTCTTT
-	TRBV5-1	-	TRBJ2-4	CASSFAGVDGNIQYF	TGCGCCAGCAGCTTCGCAGGGGTTGACGGTAACATTCAGTACTTC
-	TRBV29-1	-	TRBJ1-2	CSVEVASGVRVYGYTF	TGCAGCGTTGAAGTTGCGTCAGGGGTGAGGGTCTATGGCTACACCTTC
-	TRBV6-5	-	TRBJ2-1	CASSYKAAGHHNEQFF	TGTGCCAGCAGTTACAAGGCGGCAGGGCACCACAATGAGCAGTTCTTC
-	TRBV9	-	TRBJ2-7	CASSAGTTYEQYF	TGTGCCAGCAGCGCCGGGACAACCTACGAGCAGTACTTC
TRBD1	TRBV4-1	-	TRBJ2-7	CASSPKQGPYEQYF	TGCGCCAGCAGCCCGAAACAGGGGCCCTACGAGCAGTACTTC
TRBD2	TRBV30	-	TRBJ2-3	CAWSTYPGLAGGLLSADTQYF	TGTGCCTGGAGCACGTATCCGGGACTAGCGGGGGGCCTCTTAAGCGCAGATACGCAGTATTTT
-	TRBV30	once	TRBJ2-3	CAWSAASPDTQYF	TGTGCCTGGAGTGCAGCTAGTCCGGATACGCAGTATTTT
-	TRBV29-1	few	TRBJ2-3	CSVDRPQGTDTQYF	TGCAGCGTTGATAGGCCTCAAGGCACAGATACGCAGTATTTT
-	TRBV10-1	-	TRBJ1-2	CASSEDGFGYTF	TGCGCCAGCAGCGAGGACGGCTTTGGCTACACCTTC
TRBD1	TRBV19	-	TRBJ2-6	CASSIGTAGANVLTF	TGTGCCAGTAGTATTGGGACAGCCGGGGCCAACGTCCTGACTTTC
-	TRBV28	-	TRBJ1-2	CASSQAWTENYGYTF	TGTGCCAGCTCCCAGGCCTGGACAGAGAACTATGGCTACACCTTC
TRBD2	TRBV6-4	-	TRBJ2-7	CASGGGTSGVYYEQYF	TGTGCCAGCGGGGGTGGGACTAGCGGGGTGTACTACGAGCAGTACTTC
TRBD2	TRBV2	-	TRBJ2-5	CASIPGGETQYF	TGTGCCAGCATCCCCGGGGGGGAGACCCAGTACTTC
-	TRBV5-1	-	TRBJ2-5	CASSGLAKTQYF	TGCGCCAGCAGCGGGTTAGCGAAGACCCAGTACTTC
-	TRBV19	once	TRBJ1-5	CASSIVGGTRGPQHF	TGTGCCAGTAGTATAGTGGGGGGCACCCGGGGGCCCCAGCATTTT
-	TRBV5-1	-	TRBJ1-4	CASSSDWFNEKLFF	TGCGCCAGCAGCTCCGACTGGTTTAATGAAAAACTGTTTTTT
-	TRBV7-9	-	TRBJ1-4	CASSWDANEKLFF	TGTGCCAGCAGCTGGGACGCCAATGAAAAACTGTTTTTT
-	TRBV7-9	-	TRBJ1-2	CASSLVPGLGGYTF	TGTGCCAGCAGCTTAGTCCCAGGATTAGGTGGCTACACCTTC
TRBD1	TRBV2	few	TRBJ1-1	CASTLTGTGVAFF	TGTGCCAGCACTCTAACTGGGACAGGGGTAGCTTTCTTT
-	TRBV4-1	few	TRBJ1-5	CASSQGLEGQPQHF	TGCGCCAGCAGCCAAGGTTTAGAGGGTCAGCCCCAGCATTTT
-	TRBV10-3	-	TRBJ1-2	CAITPGLADGYTF	TGTGCCATCACCCCGGGACTGGCGGATGGCTACACCTTC
-	TRBV7-2	-	TRBJ2-3	CASSSLAPDTQYF	TGTGCCAGCAGCTCTTTAGCCCCGGATACGCAGTATTTT
-	TRBV4-1	once	TRBJ2-1	CASSQGTMATYEQFF	TGCGCCAGCAGCCAAGGAACGATGGCGACCTATGAGCAGTTCTTC
-	TRBV7-2	-	TRBJ2-2	CASSWQGGTGELFF	TGTGCCAGCAGCTGGCAGGGGGGGACCGGGGAGCTGTTTTTT
-	TRBV7-9	-	TRBJ2-6	CASSWFENSGANVLTF	TGTGCCAGCAGCTGGTTTGAAAACTCTGGGGCCAACGTCCTGACTTTC
-	TRBV9	-	TRBJ1-5	CASSLPSAAAYSNQPQHF	TGTGCCAGCAGCCTACCCTCGGCGGCAGCTTATAGCAATCAGCCCCAGCATTTT
-	TRBV4-3	few	TRBJ2-1	CASSQVERGGYNEQFF	TGCGCCAGCAGCCAAGTAGAGAGGGGGGGTTACAATGAGCAGTTCTTC
-	TRBV9	-	TRBJ2-1	CASSVGAQSGLGVYNEQFF	TGTGCCAGCAGCGTAGGCGCTCAGTCAGGGTTAGGGGTCTACAATGAGCAGTTCTTC
-	TRBV7-3	many	TRBJ1-1	CASSEGHQNTEAFF	TGTGCCAGCAGCGAGGGACATCAGAACACTGAAGCTTTCTTT
-	TRBV5-1	-	TRBJ1-4	CASSSTGYNEKLFF	TGCGCCAGCAGCTCCACAGGTTATAATGAAAAACTGTTTTTT
TRBD2	TRBV30	-	TRBJ2-3	CAWKSTSGMGDTQYF	TGTGCCTGGAAGAGTACTAGCGGGATGGGAGATACGCAGTATTTT
-	TRBV7-2	-	TRBJ1-6	CASSRGASFGDSPLHF	TGTGCCAGCAGCCGAGGGGCCAGCTTTGGCGATTCACCCCTCCACTTT
-	TRBV9	-	TRBJ1-2	CASSMTGDGYTF	TGTGCCAGCAGCATGACAGGAGATGGCTACACCTTC
-	TRBV19	-	TRBJ2-3	CASSRGQYTDTQYF	TGTGCCAGTAGTAGGGGGCAGTACACAGATACGCAGTATTTT
TRBD1	TRBV7-9	-	TRBJ1-2	CASSLERTGWLDYGYTF	TGTGCCAGCAGCTTAGAGCGGACAGGGTGGTTGGACTATGGCTACACCTTC
-	TRBV29-1	once	TRBJ2-5	CSVEYRGETQYF	TGCAGCGTTGAGTATAGGGGTGAGACCCAGTACTTC
TRBD1	TRBV5-1	once	TRBJ2-7	CASSDGTGDEQYF	TGCGCCAGCAGCGACGGGACAGGGGACGAGCAGTACTTC
-	TRBV5-4	-	TRBJ1-1	CASSLAQGGWTEAFF	TGTGCCAGCAGCTTGGCTCAAGGAGGGTGGACTGAAGCTTTCTTT
TRBD1	TRBV28	-	TRBJ1-5	CASSLRGRGGYQPQHF	TGTGCCAGCAGTTTAAGGGGGCGCGGAGGGTATCAGCCCCAGCATTTT
-	TRBV6-5	-	TRBJ1-2	CASSYSQAGVRYTF	TGTGCCAGCAGTTACTCTCAGGCGGGGGTTCGCTACACCTTC
-	TRBV6-5	-	TRBJ1-3	CASSYSENGNTIYF	TGTGCCAGCAGTTACTCGGAGAACGGAAACACCATATATTTT
-	TRBV29-1	few	TRBJ2-3	CSVGGSTDTQYF	TGCAGCGTTGGTGGCAGCACAGATACGCAGTATTTT
-	TRBV7-8	few	TRBJ2-7	CASSLVTGSEQYF	TGTGCCAGCAGCTTAGTGACGGGCTCCGAGCAGTACTTC
-	TRBV5-4	-	TRBJ2-3	CASSLEAVTDTQYF	TGTGCCAGCAGCTTGGAGGCGGTCACAGATACGCAGTATTTT
TRBD2	TRBV30	-	TRBJ2-5	CAWSGLAGRQTQYF	TGTGCCTGGAGTGGACTAGCGGGGAGACAGACCCAGTACTTC
-	TRBV5-6	-	TRBJ1-2	CASSLSGTNYGYTF	TGTGCCAGCAGCTTGTCGGGGACTAACTATGGCTACACCTTC
TRBD2	TRBV19	-	TRBJ2-5	CASSSGGAETQYF	TGTGCCAGTAGTAGCGGGGGGGCGGAGACCCAGTACTTC
-	TRBV6-1	-	TRBJ2-7	CASSVNYEQYF	TGTGCCAGCAGTGTAAACTACGAGCAGTACTTC
-	TRBV5-6	-	TRBJ1-1	CASSLFGKGDTEAFF	TGTGCCAGCAGCTTGTTTGGTAAAGGGGACACTGAAGCTTTCTTT
-	TRBV30	-	TRBJ1-3	CAWSVESGNPGNTIYF	TGTGCCTGGAGTGTCGAATCCGGAAACCCTGGAAACACCATATATTTT
-	TRBV2	-	TRBJ1-2	CASRAEDYGYTF	TGTGCCAGCAGGGCAGAAGACTATGGCTACACCTTC